The next 19 T cell receptor beta chains were all read from a single sample in a study of T cell responses to AZD1222 COVID-19 vaccine. Here immunoSEQ multiplex PCR was the method, and the copy in TCRdb shows in-frame clones only, minus some. The sample holds 100,000 to 150,000 clones, 65% to 90% seen once. The sequenced sample was peripheral blood, obtained 28 days after the second AZD1222 dose. These receptors all stem from an adult who received the AZD1222 COVID-19 vaccine.

The gene calls are TRBV9 and TRBJ1-5; D may be TRBD1 (5 bases). V shed 2 bases and J shed 0 bases, with 9 bases lying between them. This CDR3 is 15 amino acids long. Germline values: CDR1 SGDLS, CDR2 YYNGEE. The CDR3 sequence: CASSVGTGSNQPQHF. The CDR3 bases are TGTGCCAGCAGCGTGGGGACGGGTAGCAATCAGCCCCAGCATTTT.

V is TRBV28 and J is TRBJ1-2; 7 bases align to TRBD1. CDR1 is MDHEN, CDR2 SYDVKM, per germline. The CDR3 sequence is 12 residues long. Trimming took 5 bases from V and 8 from J; bases not matched to a gene: 5. CDR3 in DNA: TGTGCCAGCAGTGTAGGGGGCTGGGGCTACACCTTC. Translation: CASSVGGWGYTF.

CDR3 amino acids: CASSETDLEQFF. In DNA form, the CDR3 reads TGTGCCAGCAGTGAAACGGACTTGGAGCAGTTCTTC. The rearrangement joins TRBV2 to TRBJ2-1; weak D call: TRBD2 (5 bases). The germline gives CDR1 SNHLY, CDR2 FYNNEI. V was trimmed by 2 bases and J by 10 bases, leaving 9 bases between them. The length of the CDR3 is 12 residues.

In the case of this clone: This sample also contains other DNA sequences that code for the same CDR3. The CDR3 spells CASSGTGNQPQHF. The CDR3, as DNA: TGTGCCAGCAGTGGGACAGGTAATCAGCCCCAGCATTTT. The rearrangement joins TRBV2 to TRBJ1-5, with 7 bases identical to TRBD1. The germline V gene has CDR1 SNHLY and CDR2 FYNNEI. J gave up 4 bases and V 4 bases, and 1 base lay outside the gene matches. The CDR3 is made up of 13 amino acids.

Here the CDR3 DNA reads TGTGCCAGCAGCCCCCGGACAGTTAGCGACGAGCAGTACTTC. Amino acids: CASSPRTVSDEQYF. The chain employs TRBV11-2 and TRBJ2-7; D might be TRBD1 (6 bases). The germline V gene encodes CDR1 SGHAT and CDR2 FQNNGV. Trimming shortened V by 5 bases and J by 5 bases, and 16 bases separated the two germline ends. The CDR3 extends over 14 amino acids.

This rearrangement joins TRBV11-2 to TRBJ1-5, with D hard to call. The CDR3 is 13 amino acids. Trimming cost V 4 bases and J 5 bases, with 9 bases left between them. CDR1 is SGHAT and CDR2 is FQNNGV in the germline V gene. DNA for the CDR3: TGTGCCAGCAGCTCCCAGGTAGATCAGCCCCAGCATTTT. Protein product: CASSSQVDQPQHF.

The chain couples TRBV6-5 to TRBJ1-2, with TRBD1 as a possible D gene (6 bases). CDR3 size: 15 residues. V lost 2 bases and J 4 bases, leaving 14 bases between the germline ends. CDR1 MNHEY and CDR2 SVGAGI come from the germline V gene. The CDR3 coding sequence is TGTGCCAGCAGTTACGGGTGGCAGGGGACCTATGGCTACACCTTC. Encoded protein: CASSYGWQGTYGYTF.

The rearrangement uses TRBV5-1 and TRBJ1-6; D not certain. The CDR3 consists of 13 residues. Germline CDR1 and CDR2: SGHRS and YFSETQ. V lost 7 bases and J 13 bases, leaving 18 bases between the germline ends. CDR3 nucleotide sequence: TGCGCCAGCCAGGAAAAGGCCCTAGGGCCCCTCCACTTT. As protein: CASQEKALGPLHF.

This chain's CDR3 is CAWARAGGEQFF. For the CDR3, the DNA is TGTGCCTGGGCCCGTGCGGGGGGTGAGCAGTTCTTC. The chain links TRBV30 to TRBJ2-1, with TRBD2 identical over 8 bases. Per germline, CDR1 GTSNPN and CDR2 SVGIG (reference sequence). This CDR3 is built from 12 residues. The trim removed 5 bases at V and 9 bases at J, leaving 6 bases unmatched.

This chain connects TRBV10-3 to TRBJ2-2; D is unclear. The V gene's germline CDR1 is ENHRY and CDR2 SYGVKD. V was cut by 6 bases and J by 0 bases, with 8 bases left in between. The CDR3 loop spans 14 amino acids. CDR3 sequence: CAIRATANTGELFF. CDR3 coding DNA: TGTGCCATCAGGGCAACGGCGAACACCGGGGAGCTGTTTTTT.

This chain uses TRBV19 with TRBJ2-1; tentative D call: TRBD2 (5 bases). The CDR3 is 14 amino acids. V lost 7 bases and J lost 8, with 18 bases in between. CDR1 and CDR2 from the germline V gene are LNHDA and SQIVND (reference sequence). CDR3 in DNA: TGTGCCAGTACGGGAAGAGGCTGGTCGGATGAGCAGTTCTTC. Protein sequence: CASTGRGWSDEQFF.

The chain recombines TRBV5-1 with TRBJ2-4, with D unresolved. The CDR3 totals 14 residues. Trimming took off 4 bases at V and 9 bases at J, with 17 bases between the two ends. CDR1 SGHRS and CDR2 YFSETQ come from the germline V gene. This CDR3 is CASSLDSIRAIQYF. The DNA of the CDR3 is TGCGCCAGCAGCCTGGATTCGATAAGGGCCATTCAGTACTTC.

V usage is TRBV10-3 and J usage is TRBJ2-7; D may be TRBD2 (5 bases). The V end was cut by 7 bases, the J end by 2 bases, with 15 bases between. This CDR3 region has 14 residues. CDR1 is ENHRY and CDR2 is SYGVKD in the germline V gene. The CDR3 region has the DNA TGTGCCATCACGGACGTCATGAGGGCCTACGAGCAGTACTTC. Its translation: CAITDVMRAYEQYF.

As to this clone: Other DNA variants within this sample encode the same CDR3. The V gene is TRBV18, the J gene TRBJ1-2; D might be TRBD1 (6 bases). This CDR3 comprises 13 residues. V was clipped by 2 bases and J by 5 bases, with 9 bases between them. CDR1 and CDR2 (germline): KGHSH, LQKENI. The CDR3 bases are TGTGCCAGCTCACCATCAGGGGATTATGGCTACACCTTC. It yields the protein CASSPSGDYGYTF. Based on the CDR3 plus reference TRBV18 and TRBJ1-2, the full variable domain is NAGVMQNPRHLVRRRGQEARLRCSPMKGHSHVYWYRQLPEEGLKFMVYLQKENIIDESGMPKERFSAEFPKEGPSILRIQQVVRGDSAAYFCASSPSGDYGYTFGSGTRLTVV.

Here the CDR3 DNA reads TGTGCCAGCAGTTTATCTTCAGGGAGGCACACTGAAGCTTTCTTT. Translating it yields CASSLSSGRHTEAFF. This chain uses TRBV27 with TRBJ1-1, with a possible D match to TRBD1 (5 bases). Germline V CDR1 and CDR2: MNHEY, SMNVEV (reference sequence). The V end was cut by 0 bases, the J end by 3 bases, with 11 bases between. The CDR3 is 15 residues long.

The chain is built from TRBV4-2 and TRBJ1-6; D is unresolved. The CDR3 totals 12 residues. Per germline, CDR1 LGHNA and CDR2 YNFKEQ. Trimming shortened V by 2 bases and J by 11 bases, and 7 bases separated the two germline ends. The CDR3: CASSQSNPPLHF. For the CDR3, the DNA is TGTGCCAGCAGCCAATCAAATCCACCCCTCCACTTT.

This clone has only a few counts. The CDR3 sequence is CASSRGTGEKLFF. The CDR3 bases are TGTGCCAGCAGCCGTGGGACCGGCGAAAAACTGTTTTTT. The V gene is TRBV28, the J gene TRBJ1-4; perhaps TRBD1 as D (5 bases). The V gene's germline CDR1 is MDHEN and CDR2 SYDVKM. The CDR3 is 13 amino acids. The ends were cut back, 6 bases at V and 8 bases at J, with 13 bases in the middle.

This sequence joins TRBV7-8 and TRBJ2-1; D is ambiguous. The CDR3 runs 17 residues. V shed 5 bases and J shed 0 bases, with 17 bases lying between them. Germline-derived CDR1 and CDR2 are SGHVS and FQNEAQ. DNA for the CDR3: TGTGCCAGCAGCCCTAAGGTGGGTTTTAGCTCCTACAATGAGCAGTTCTTC. Residues: CASSPKVGFSSYNEQFF.

This clone showed up just a few times. The chain employs TRBV5-6 and TRBJ1-5; TRBD1 matches at 10 bases. In germline, CDR1 is SGHDT, CDR2 YYEEEE. Losses at the gene ends were 2 bases for V and 10 bases for J; bases not matched to a gene: 12. This CDR3 contains 16 residues. CDR3 bases: TGTGCCAGCAGCTTAATAACCGGGACAGGGGCTACCCCCCAGCATTTT. Amino acids: CASSLITGTGATPQHF.